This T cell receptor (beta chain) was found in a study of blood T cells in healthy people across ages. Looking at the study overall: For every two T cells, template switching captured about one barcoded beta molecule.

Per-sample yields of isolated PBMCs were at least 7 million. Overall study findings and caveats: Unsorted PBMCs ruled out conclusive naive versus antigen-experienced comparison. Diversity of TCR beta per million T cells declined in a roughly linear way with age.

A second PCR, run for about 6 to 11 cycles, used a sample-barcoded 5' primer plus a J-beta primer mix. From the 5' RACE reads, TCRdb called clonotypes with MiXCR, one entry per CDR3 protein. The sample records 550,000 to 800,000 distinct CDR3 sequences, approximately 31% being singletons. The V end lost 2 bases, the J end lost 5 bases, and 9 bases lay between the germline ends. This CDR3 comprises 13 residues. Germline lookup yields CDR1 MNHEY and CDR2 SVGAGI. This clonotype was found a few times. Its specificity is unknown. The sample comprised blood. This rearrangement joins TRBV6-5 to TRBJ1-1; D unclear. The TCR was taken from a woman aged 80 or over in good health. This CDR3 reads CASSYHRRTEAFF. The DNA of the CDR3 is TGTGCCAGCAGTTACCATCGGCGGACTGAAGCTTTCTTT.